This T cell receptor (beta chain) appears in the sequencing data of a study of early stage breast cancer tumors. Study-level information: Most invasive tumors, twelve of 16, were ER+/PR+/HER2-.

The study's findings and limits: Bulk DNA sequencing of unsorted cells missed chain pairing and markers. Comparing each tissue with blood distinguished tumor from normal in about 90% of the 16 patients. Commonly generated sequences made up most enriched TCRB sequences shared between patients.

This clone has a single count. Its antigen remains unknown. TCRdb's copy holds only in-frame clones and misses some; the assay was immunoSEQ multiplex PCR. The sample has tens of thousands of clones, roughly 80% seen once. Germline-derived CDR1 and CDR2 are SNHLY and FYNNEI. Unmatched junction bases numbered 12, after V lost 8 bases and J lost 7 bases. The CDR3 is made up of 14 amino acids. The sequence was obtained from a person between 60 and 69 years old with breast cancer. The V and J genes are TRBV2 and TRBJ1-2, with 8 bases fitting TRBD1. Sequenced input: blood. CDR3 coding DNA: TGTGCCAGCGGGGAAGGACAGGGAAAAAGTGGCTACACCTTC. This sequence encodes CASGEGQGKSGYTF.